The 23 T cell receptor beta chains given below trace back to one sample, sequenced in a study of CD8 T cells in ankylosing spondylitis. TCRdb re-called the 5' RACE reads through MiXCR, storing one row per CDR3 protein. In the table there are around 250,000 distinct CDR3 sequences, around 11% of which are singletons. Sequenced: blood, either unsorted or a sorted T cell fraction (not recorded which). Every receptor here comes from a male donor with ankylosing spondylitis or in good health (not recorded which).

The chain recombines TRBV5-1 with TRBJ2-1; TRBD1 matches 8 bases. Germline trimming cut 3 bases from V and 9 bases from J; bases unmatched to any gene: 11. The CDR3 extends over 15 amino acids. CDR1 is SGHRS, CDR2 YFSETQ, per germline. Here the CDR3 DNA reads TGCGCCAGCAGCTCTGACAGGGGTTTACAAAGTGAGCAGTTCTTC. Translated, it gives CASSSDRGLQSEQFF.

The chain is built from TRBV2 and TRBJ1-3, with 8 bases aligning to TRBD1. The V segment lost 9 bases and the J segment 8 bases; nucleotides outside the gene matches: 12. Germline values: CDR1 SNHLY, CDR2 FYNNEI. CDR3 size: 14 residues. The CDR3 DNA is TGTGCCAGTGCCTGGCAGGGGGCGAGTTACACCATATATTTT. Its protein product is CASAWQGASYTIYF.

There are many counts of this clonotype. V gene TRBV15 combines with J gene TRBJ2-5; D remains unclear. This CDR3 comprises 13 residues. V lost 1 base and J lost 5, with 8 bases in between. Germline CDR1 is LNHNV and CDR2 is YYDKDF (reference sequence). CDR3 in amino acids: CATSRGRAETQYF. The CDR3 DNA sequence: TGTGCCACCAGCAGAGGTCGGGCGGAGACCCAGTACTTC.

The chain has TRBV12-3 or TRBV12-4 and TRBJ1-4, with no clear D. V gave up 6 bases and J gave up 4 bases, with 12 bases separating them. The CDR3 is 14 residues long. CDR3 sequence (DNA): TGTGCCAGCAGCGTCAGAGGCCTTAATGAAAAACTGTTTTTT. This translates into CASSVRGLNEKLFF.

In its sample, this clonotype was seen many times. J is TRBJ1-2 and V is TRBV27; the D gene is possibly TRBD1 (6 bases). Germline V gene lookup returns CDR1 MNHEY and CDR2 SMNVEV (reference sequence). CDR3 size: 14 residues. Trimming removed 8 bases at V and 3 bases at J, with 16 bases between. The chain's CDR3 is CASSPGVGYYGYTF. CDR3 in DNA: TGTGCCAGCTCCCCAGGGGTTGGCTACTATGGCTACACCTTC.

This clonotype was counted many times. This chain connects TRBV5-1 to TRBJ2-7; 8 positions match TRBD2. Germline-derived CDR1 and CDR2 are SGHRS and YFSETQ. This CDR3 has 15 amino acids. The V gene end was trimmed by 4 bases and the J gene end by 5 bases; junction bases not matched to a gene: 11. The CDR3 reads CASSLFKREINEQYF. The CDR3 region has the DNA TGCGCCAGCAGCCTCTTTAAGCGGGAGATCAACGAGCAGTACTTC.

The J gene is TRBJ2-1, the V gene TRBV3-1; D may correspond to TRBD1 or TRBD2 (5 bases each). The CDR3 is 15 amino acids. V dropped 4 bases and J dropped 2 bases, with 12 bases sitting between them. Per germline, CDR1 LGHDT and CDR2 YNNKEL (reference sequence). CDR3: CASSPQGGPYNEQFF. In nucleotides, the CDR3 is TGTGCCAGCAGCCCTCAGGGCGGGCCCTACAATGAGCAGTTCTTC.

This clonotype was observed many times. V is TRBV25-1 and J is TRBJ2-3; D possibly corresponds to TRBD2 (6 bases). The CDR3 extends over 15 amino acids. Trimming shortened V by 2 bases and J by 3 bases, and 12 bases separated the two germline ends. CDR1 and CDR2 from the germline V gene are MGHDK and SYGVNS. Written as DNA, the CDR3 is TGTGCCAGCAGTGAAGGACTACCCCAGACAGATACGCAGTATTTT. Translated, it gives CASSEGLPQTDTQYF.

This clonotype was observed many times. The CDR3 region is CASSSSEETQYF. CDR3 in DNA: TGCGCCAGCAGCTCATCAGAAGAGACCCAGTACTTC. The chain recombines TRBV5-1 with TRBJ2-5, with D hard to call. Germline assignment: CDR1 SGHRS and CDR2 YFSETQ. The germline V and J ends were trimmed by 3 bases and 3 bases, with 6 bases remaining between them. The CDR3 covers 12 residues.

The chain carries TRBV7-9 and TRBJ2-1, with D possibly matching TRBD2 (5 bases). The germline V gene has CDR1 SEHNR and CDR2 FQNEAQ (reference sequence). Trimming removed 5 bases at V and 14 bases at J, with 7 bases between. The CDR3 sequence is 9 residues long. The CDR3 DNA sequence: TGTGCCAGCAGCATTAGCGAGTTCTTC. Its protein is CASSISEFF. The variable domain in full, with the rest retrieved from reference TRBV7-9 and TRBJ2-1, is DTGVSQNPRHKITKRGQNVTFRCDPISEHNRLYWYRQTLGQGPEFLTYFQNEAQLEKSRLLSDRFSAERPKGSFSTLEIQRTEQGDSAMYLCASSISEFFGPGTRLTVL.

This clonotype has more than one count but fewer than ten. V usage is TRBV2 and J usage is TRBJ2-1, with TRBD2 matching 8 bases. The CDR3 is made up of 15 amino acids. Germline V gene sequence: CDR1 SNHLY, CDR2 FYNNEI. J lost 6 bases, V lost 3 bases, and 7 bases had no gene match. The DNA for the CDR3 is TGTGCCAGCAGTGAGACCGGGACTAGTGGCAATGAGCAGTTCTTC. Encoded protein: CASSETGTSGNEQFF.

This clonotype appeared many times. CDR3 residues: CASSLGSKNEQFF. DNA for the CDR3: TGTGCCAGCAGTTTGGGCAGCAAAAATGAGCAGTTCTTC. The V call is TRBV27, the J call TRBJ2-1; D is undetermined. This CDR3 region has 13 residues. Germline V gene data show CDR1 as MNHEY and CDR2 as SMNVEV (reference sequence). Trimming removed 3 bases at V and 7 bases at J, with 10 bases between.

A few counts support this clonotype. V gene TRBV20-1 combines with J gene TRBJ2-7; 10 bases align to TRBD2. The CDR3 is made up of 13 amino acids. CDR1 and CDR2 from the germline V gene are DFQATT and SNEGSKA (reference sequence). V lost 6 bases, J lost 4 bases, and 6 bases stayed unmatched. CDR3 coding DNA: TGCAGTGCGGCGACTAGCGGGCTGTACGAGCAGTACTTC. Amino acid sequence: CSAATSGLYEQYF.

This clonotype was detected only a few times. The chain joins TRBV25-1 to TRBJ2-5, with TRBD2 as a possible D gene (5 bases). V dropped 1 base and J dropped 3 bases, with 12 bases sitting between them. This CDR3 has 15 residues. Looked up from germline, CDR1 is MGHDK and CDR2 is SYGVNS. In DNA form, the CDR3 reads TGTGCCAGCAGTGAATCCTTAGGAGGCGAAGAGACCCAGTACTTC. Protein product: CASSESLGGEETQYF.

This clonotype was seen repeatedly, ten times or more. This chain uses TRBV4-1 with TRBJ2-2; 7 bases align to TRBD1. The CDR3 is made up of 16 amino acids. The germline V gene encodes CDR1 MGHRA and CDR2 YSYEKL. V lost 5 bases to trimming and J lost 4 bases; unmatched junction nucleotides: 10. The CDR3 DNA sequence: TGCGCCAGCAGCTTCCAGACAGGGACCCGCACCGGGGAGCTGTTTTTT. This translates into CASSFQTGTRTGELFF.

Many counts were recorded for this clonotype. The chain carries TRBV20-1 and TRBJ2-1; 8 bases align to TRBD2. V lost 0 bases and J lost 9; bases outside the gene matches: 10. CDR1 is DFQATT, CDR2 SNEGSKA, per germline (reference sequence). The CDR3 length is 15 residues. CDR3 region: CSAREWVAGFGEQFF. For the CDR3, the DNA is TGCAGTGCTAGAGAGTGGGTAGCGGGGTTCGGTGAGCAGTTCTTC.

In its sample, this clonotype was seen many times. This rearrangement joins TRBV20-1 to TRBJ2-1; D is unresolved. The CDR3 covers 16 residues. Per germline, CDR1 DFQATT and CDR2 SNEGSKA (reference sequence). Trimming stripped 6 bases from V and 3 bases from J, with 21 bases between. The DNA of the CDR3 is TGCAGTGCCCCGACCTTGTCCGGCCTATACTACAATGAGCAGTTCTTC. It specifies CSAPTLSGLYYNEQFF.

This clonotype was seen repeatedly, ten times or more. The V gene is TRBV6-1, the J gene TRBJ2-5; the D gene is possibly TRBD1 (6 bases). CDR3 length: 16 amino acids. V lost 2 bases, J lost 2 bases, and 15 bases lay in between. In germline, CDR1 is MNHNS, CDR2 SASEGT. This chain's CDR3 is CASSERMGAGQETQYF. The CDR3 region has the DNA TGTGCCAGCAGTGAAAGGATGGGGGCGGGTCAAGAGACCCAGTACTTC.

This clonotype showed up many times. The rearrangement joins TRBV9 to TRBJ2-7; 11 bases fit TRBD2. CDR3 length: 15 residues. Trimming cost V 2 bases and J 0 bases; bases outside gene matches: 1. Germline V CDR1 and CDR2: SGDLS, YYNGEE. This CDR3 is CASSVLAGGSYEQYF. CDR3 DNA: TGTGCCAGCAGCGTGCTAGCGGGGGGCTCCTACGAGCAGTACTTC.

In its sample, this clonotype was seen many times. Here the CDR3 DNA reads TGCAGCGTTGAGCCGGGGCTGAGCACAGATACGCAGTATTTT. This gives the protein CSVEPGLSTDTQYF. This chain joins TRBV29-1 and TRBJ2-3; D possibly uses TRBD1 or TRBD2 (5 bases each). Trimming shortened V by 3 bases and J by 0 bases, and 10 bases separated the two germline ends. The CDR3 contains 14 residues. CDR1 is SQVTM, CDR2 ANQGSEA, per germline.

In its sample, this clonotype was seen a few times. This chain uses TRBV5-1 with TRBJ2-2, with TRBD2 as a possible D gene (6 bases). Germline V gives CDR1 SGHRS, CDR2 YFSETQ. V was trimmed by 5 bases and J by 2 bases, leaving 10 bases between them. The CDR3 loop spans 14 amino acids. The CDR3 sequence: CASRPLANTGELFF. The CDR3 DNA sequence: TGCGCCAGCAGACCACTAGCAAACACCGGGGAGCTGTTTTTT.

This clonotype was observed many times. CDR3 in DNA: TGTGCCAGCAGACCCGGGACAGGGATTTACGAGCAGTACTTC. Amino acid sequence: CASRPGTGIYEQYF. The chain has TRBV4-2 and TRBJ2-7, with 9 nucleotides matching TRBD1. This CDR3 spans 14 amino acids. Germline V gives CDR1 LGHNA, CDR2 YNFKEQ. V was clipped by 6 bases and J by 4 bases; unmatched bases: 7.

This clonotype occurred a few times. CDR3 in DNA: TGTGCCAGCAGCTCTGCCGGGACAGGGACCGGAAACACCATATATTTT. It encodes CASSSAGTGTGNTIYF. The chain employs TRBV11-2 and TRBJ1-3; 9 positions match TRBD1. This CDR3 is 16 amino acids long. V lost 4 bases and J lost 4; bases outside the gene matches: 8. In germline, CDR1 is SGHAT, CDR2 FQNNGV.